One and the same sample provided the 10 T cell receptor beta chains below, sequenced in a study of cytomegalovirus exposure and HLA in healthy donors. In the PCR, 60 Vbeta and 13 Jbeta primers were used. This table comes from immunoSEQ multiplex PCR, and its TCRdb copy is limited to in-frame clones, with some not included. The table has about 89,000 clones, 60% to 80% seen once. The sequenced sample consisted of PBMCs. The receptors were sampled from a woman under 40 in good health and CMV-seronegative.

This clone was counted a few times. The V gene is TRBV5-5, the J gene TRBJ1-5; 8 nucleotides agree with TRBD1. The CDR3 contains 14 residues. After removal of 4 bases from V and 5 bases from J, the junction contained 5 bases not matched to a gene. Germline V gene data show CDR1 as SGHKS and CDR2 as YYEKEE (reference sequence). The chain's CDR3 is CASSQGQVDQPQHF. The CDR3 coding sequence is TGTGCCAGCAGCCAGGGACAGGTGGATCAGCCCCAGCATTTT.

V is TRBV27 and J is TRBJ1-2; D may be TRBD1 (5 bases). Germline V gene sequence: CDR1 MNHEY, CDR2 SMNVEV (reference sequence). CDR3 size: 12 residues. V lost 1 base and J 7 bases, leaving 7 bases between the germline ends. The CDR3 DNA reads TGTGCCAGCAGTTTATTCGGGGGTGGCTACACCTTC. Its translation: CASSLFGGGYTF.

This clone appeared a few times. The chain recombines TRBV7-7 with TRBJ2-2; the D is unclear. Deletions cut 5 bases from V and 1 base from J, with 11 bases between. The CDR3 spans 15 residues. Germline assignment: CDR1 SSHAT and CDR2 FNYEAQ (reference sequence). Here the CDR3 DNA reads TGTGCCAGCAGCAACAGACCAGTGAACACCGGGGAGCTGTTTTTT. Protein sequence: CASSNRPVNTGELFF.

In this sample, this clone turned up a few times. CDR3 coding DNA: TGTGCCAGCAGCTACGCCGGGACAGATTCCTACGAGCAGTACTTC. This translates into CASSYAGTDSYEQYF. V gene TRBV7-6 combines with J gene TRBJ2-7; 7 bases fit TRBD1. J was trimmed by 1 base and V by 4 bases; bases with no gene match: 7. Germline CDR1 reads SGHVS; CDR2 reads FNYEAQ. The CDR3 is 15 amino acids.

CDR3 protein: CASRGGSRTEAFF. DNA of the CDR3: TGTGCCAGCAGGGGGGGGTCGAGGACTGAAGCTTTCTTT. The genes are TRBV7-9 and TRBJ1-1; weak D call: TRBD1 (5 bases). The germline gives CDR1 SEHNR, CDR2 FQNEAQ (reference sequence). V was pared by 6 bases and J by 5 bases, with 13 bases between. The CDR3 runs to 13 residues. Drawing the rest from reference TRBV7-9 and TRBJ1-1, the complete variable domain is DTGVSQNPRHKITKRGQNVTFRCDPISEHNRLYWYRQTLGQGPEFLTYFQNEAQLEKSRLLSDRFSAERPKGSFSTLEIQRTEQGDSAMYLCASRGGSRTEAFFGQGTRLTVV.

This rearrangement joins TRBV28 to TRBJ1-2; TRBD1 matches at 7 bases. Germline CDR1 reads MDHEN; CDR2 reads SYDVKM. The CDR3 is made up of 17 amino acids. The V gene end was trimmed by 7 bases and the J gene end by 4 bases; junction bases not matched to a gene: 18. CDR3 nucleotide sequence: TGTGCCAGCATGAGCCGGGACAGCTTTTCAATCACCTATGGCTACACCTTC. Translation gives CASMSRDSFSITYGYTF.

The V call is TRBV21-1, the J call TRBJ2-7; the table's D call, TRBD2, was not checked against the DNA. TRBV21-1 is flagged as a pseudogene. The CDR3 spans 16 residues. The DNA of the CDR3 is TGTGCCAGCAGCGACTCCGGGGAACGGGAACTAAGCGAGCAGTACTTC. Its translation is CASSDSGERELSEQYF.

The chain couples TRBV7-9 to TRBJ2-5, with D hard to call. Germline CDR1 and CDR2: SEHNR and FQNEAQ (reference sequence). V shed 5 bases and J shed 0 bases, with 10 bases lying between them. The CDR3 is made up of 14 amino acids. The CDR3 loop reads CASSPGIYQETQYF. As DNA, the CDR3 is TGTGCCAGCAGCCCAGGAATCTACCAAGAGACCCAGTACTTC. The entire variable domain, with the rest obtained from reference TRBV7-9 and TRBJ2-5, is as follows: DTGVSQNPRHKITKRGQNVTFRCDPISEHNRLYWYRQTLGQGPEFLTYFQNEAQLEKSRLLSDRFSAERPKGSFSTLEIQRTEQGDSAMYLCASSPGIYQETQYFGPGTRLLVL.

This clone was observed a handful of times. The J gene is TRBJ1-5, the V gene TRBV7-9; D not resolved. Trimming shortened V by 2 bases and J by 5 bases, and 19 bases separated the two germline ends. CDR3 length equals 17 residues. Germline V gene lookup returns CDR1 SEHNR and CDR2 FQNEAQ (reference sequence). The CDR3 nucleotides are TGTGCCAGCAGCTTATATCGGGTAGCGGCAGCGCATCAGCCCCAGCATTTT. Translated: CASSLYRVAAAHQPQHF.

This chain joins TRBV4-3 and TRBJ1-1; no firm D call. Trimming removed 4 bases at V and 0 bases at J, with 15 bases between. The CDR3 has 16 residues. Germline V gives CDR1 LGHNA, CDR2 YSLEER. The CDR3 region has the DNA TGCGCCAGCAGCCCGATTGGAGGAGCAATGAACACTGAAGCTTTCTTT. It codes for CASSPIGGAMNTEAFF.